The next 8 T cell receptor beta chains were all read from a single sample in a study of T cells in Graves' hyperthyroidism and ophthalmopathy. RNA transcripts were the template for amplifying TCR beta CDR3 regions. The HTBI set primed first-round TCR CDR3 RT-PCR. TCRdb recomputed calls from the multiplex PCR reads with MiXCR, one row per CDR3 protein. The sample holds 300,000 to 350,000 distinct CDR3 sequences, 15% to 20% seen once. Sequencing input: blood. Receptors were obtained from a woman aged 45 to 65 with Graves' hyperthyroidism.

This clonotype was found many times. The gene calls are TRBV20-1 and TRBJ1-5, with 7 positions matching TRBD1. Germline V gene sequence: CDR1 DFQATT, CDR2 SNEGSKA (reference sequence). V was clipped by 2 bases and J by 6 bases; unmatched bases: 7. The CDR3 length is 14 residues. The CDR3 region has the DNA TGCAGTGCTAGATGGGCTACAGGGGTTCAGCCCCAGCATTTT. It yields the protein CSARWATGVQPQHF.

Turning to this clonotype: This clone may be a read error of a much larger clone one base away. The gene calls are TRBV3-1 and TRBJ1-2; D perhaps matches TRBD1 (6 bases). Deletions cut 6 bases from V and 6 bases from J, with 14 bases between. This CDR3 is built from 13 residues. Germline V gene lookup returns CDR1 LGHDT and CDR2 YNNKEL (reference sequence). The CDR3 DNA reads as TGTGCCAGCAGTCAGACAGGACTCGATGGCTACACCTTC. This gives the protein CASSQTGLDGYTF. The whole variable domain, filled in from reference TRBV3-1 and TRBJ1-2, reads DTAVSQTPKYLVTQMGNDKSIKCEQNLGHDTMYWYKQDSKKFLKIMFSYNNKELIINETVPNRFSPKSPDKAHLNLHINSLELGDSAVYFCASSQTGLDGYTFGSGTRLTVV.

This clonotype showed up many times. The chain joins TRBV20-1 to TRBJ2-1, with D possibly matching TRBD2 (5 bases). Trimming left V 0 bases short and J 5 bases short, with 17 bases between. CDR3 length: 16 amino acids. Per germline, CDR1 DFQATT and CDR2 SNEGSKA (reference sequence). CDR3 DNA: TGCAGTGCTAGAGATGCCCATCCGGACTTCCACAATGAGCAGTTCTTC. Translating it yields CSARDAHPDFHNEQFF.

This clonotype was counted only a few times. The rearrangement links TRBV5-6 to TRBJ2-1, with a possible D match to TRBD2 (6 bases). The V and J ends lost 4 bases and 7 bases respectively, with 18 bases between them. This CDR3 has 15 amino acids. The germline V gene has CDR1 SGHDT and CDR2 YYEEEE. DNA for the CDR3: TGTGCCAGCAGCCCCCCCCTCTTCAGCGGGAATGAGCAGTTCTTC. As protein: CASSPPLFSGNEQFF.

J is TRBJ2-7 and V is TRBV5-1; 11 bases map to TRBD2. CDR1 SGHRS and CDR2 YFSETQ come from the germline V gene. The V gene end was trimmed by 4 bases and the J gene end by 5 bases; junction bases not matched to a gene: 11. The CDR3 sequence is 16 residues long. Here the CDR3 DNA reads TGCGCCAGCAGCAAGGACGGACTAGCGGGCGTCAACGAGCAGTACTTC. Translating it yields CASSKDGLAGVNEQYF.

This chain joins TRBV11-2 and TRBJ1-2; possibly TRBD1 for D (6 bases). This CDR3 is built from 14 residues. V lost 5 bases and J 7 bases, leaving 17 bases between the germline ends. From germline, CDR1 is SGHAT and CDR2 FQNNGV. DNA for the CDR3: TGTGCCAGCAGCCCAAGCGGACAGTTCGGTGGCTACACCTTC. Its translation is CASSPSGQFGGYTF. The full variable domain, in which reference TRBV11-2 and TRBJ1-2 provide the parts outside the CDR3, is EAGVAQSPRYKIIEKRQSVAFWCNPISGHATLYWYQQILGQGPKLLIQFQNNGVVDDSQLPKDRFSAERLKGVDSTLKIQPAKLEDSAVYLCASSPSGQFGGYTFGSGTRLTVV.

In its sample, this clonotype was seen many times. This sequence joins TRBV7-3 and TRBJ2-1; D is perhaps TRBD1 (6 bases). The CDR3 totals 14 residues. The germline gives CDR1 SGHTA, CDR2 FQGTGA. Deletions cut 6 bases from V and 4 bases from J, with 13 bases between. The DNA for the CDR3 is TGTGCCAGCAGTCTAAGAGGGGGTTACAATGAGCAGTTCTTC. Translation gives CASSLRGGYNEQFF.

This clonotype has only a few counts. CDR3 bases: TGTGCCAGCAGTCCTAGCGGGGAGCAGTTCTTC. It specifies CASSPSGEQFF. The J gene is TRBJ2-1, the V gene TRBV2, with 8 bases matching TRBD2. This CDR3 has 11 amino acids. With V trimmed by 5 bases and J by 10 bases, 1 base remained unmatched. From germline, CDR1 is SNHLY and CDR2 FYNNEI.